This T cell receptor (beta chain) was sequenced in a study of blood T cell repertoires in COVID-19. About the research overall: The origin of the acute and convalescent COVID-19 samples was the United States, Italy and Spain. T cells, B-cell-depleted T cells, or PBMCs supplied cDNA or gDNA.

In the authors' workflow: The authors estimated nucleated cell counts from reference gene primer amplification. Profiled with immunoSEQ multiplex PCR; TCRdb holds only in-frame clones, not every one. V and J calls and clone size are as listed in that table; D and trimming were resolved from the DNA. The profile covers 200,000 to 250,000 clones, with about 85% appearing a single time and under 4% taken by the ten largest. V lost 1 base and J lost 12, with 7 bases in between. Germline-derived CDR1 and CDR2 are LNHDA and SQIVND (reference sequence). The CDR3 totals 11 residues. V usage is TRBV19 and J usage is TRBJ2-1; D gene ambiguous. This receptor was identified in a man aged 18 to 35 with active or convalescent COVID-19. The sequencing sample was made of peripheral blood. The DNA for the CDR3 is TGTGCCAGTAGTATAGGGCAGGTGCAGTTCTTC. This gives the protein CASSIGQVQFF.